The clone carrying this TCR beta chain has only one observation. The sample originates from a study of blood T cell repertoires in COVID-19. Study information: Material from acute and convalescent COVID-19 was sourced from the United States, Italy and Spain. PBMCs, B-cell-depleted T cells, or T cells provided the cDNA or gDNA that made up the material.

Here immunoSEQ multiplex PCR was the method, and the copy in TCRdb shows in-frame clones only, minus some. This table has more than 450,000 clones, roughly nine tenths appearing once. After removal of 0 bases from V and 13 bases from J, the junction contained 9 bases not matched to a gene. CDR1 SGDLS and CDR2 YYNGEE come from the germline V gene. The CDR3 is 14 residues long. Individuals aged about 18 to 89 years were recruited from about two dozen US areas. This rearrangement joins TRBV9 to TRBJ2-1; 8 bases fit TRBD2. The receptor was derived from a woman between 18 and 30 years old who had recovered from COVID-19. Sequenced input: PBMCs or T cells enriched from blood (not recorded which). The CDR3 sequence: CASSVDGGAIEQFF. The CDR3 DNA is TGTGCCAGCAGCGTAGACGGGGGGGCAATTGAACAGTTCTTC.